This T cell receptor (beta chain) was recovered during a study of CD8 T cells in ankylosing spondylitis. Trimming removed 5 bases at V and 2 bases at J, with 17 bases between. This CDR3 has 16 residues. In TCRdb, the 5' RACE reads were re-called with MiXCR into one record per CDR3 protein. The top ten clones hold about a third of a sample with 250,000 to 300,000 distinct CDR3 sequences, over 15% of them seen once. The sequenced material came from blood, either unsorted or a sorted T cell fraction (not recorded which). V and J are TRBV12-3 or TRBV12-4 and TRBJ2-3, with a possible D match to TRBD2 (6 bases). The sequence was collected from a male donor with ankylosing spondylitis or in good health (not recorded which). CDR3 region: CASSKPGVSLTDTQYF. The CDR3, as DNA: TGTGCCAGCAGTAAGCCGGGGGTCTCTCTCACAGATACGCAGTATTTT.